The rows below give T cell receptor beta chains drawn from one sample of a study of cytomegalovirus exposure and HLA in healthy donors. Sequencing was performed with immunoSEQ multiplex PCR; in TCRdb, only in-frame clones are kept and a portion is missing. The data show 250,000 or so clones, with about 90% seen just once and more than 10% held by the top ten. Sequencing was done on a sample of PBMCs. The origin of the receptors is a young man in good health and CMV-seropositive. Each CDR3 is given with its conserved first and last residue.

v_call	j_call	cdr3_aa
TRBV6-5	TRBJ1-2	CASSYRQGGGYTF
TRBV9	TRBJ1-1	CASSVEPAMNTEAFF
TRBV6-6	TRBJ2-2	CASSSPGLGVGELFF
TRBV29-1	TRBJ1-2	CSVDPGGTGYTF
TRBV7-9	TRBJ2-7	CASSLASHEQYF
TRBV5-1	TRBJ2-1	CASSLGLAGGYTEQFF
TRBV7-2	TRBJ2-7	CASSLAGVGTSAYEQYF
TRBV5-4	TRBJ1-1	CASSLQGAGLNTEAFF
TRBV6-5	TRBJ2-1	CASSYYAGEGNEQFF
TRBV20-1	TRBJ1-2	CSAPQNYGYTF
TRBV6-1	TRBJ2-7	CASSEVGSSYEQYF
TRBV13	TRBJ1-1	CASSFPRANTEAFF
TRBV10-3	TRBJ1-2	CAITGTENRGYTF
TRBV6-1	TRBJ2-1	CASSVLETGGSYNEQFF
TRBV29-1	TRBJ2-1	CSVEPAGANEEQFF
TRBV5-1	TRBJ2-1	CASSLGGRAVNEQFF
TRBV27	TRBJ2-3	CASSLSRLAGTDTQYF
TRBV4-1	TRBJ1-1	CASSLVGTGGWNTEAFF
TRBV27	TRBJ2-5	CASSGGGTQYF
TRBV28	TRBJ1-1	CASTVTGLTAFF
TRBV7-8	TRBJ2-1	CASSSVRDVGYNEQFF
TRBV11-2	TRBJ2-7	CASSPGQGGSYEQYF
TRBV27	TRBJ1-1	CASSLFQGQGKPEAFF
TRBV2	TRBJ1-1	CASSAGSVNTEAFF
TRBV29-1	TRBJ2-7	CSVSPQGHEQYF
TRBV18	TRBJ1-1	CASSPPWDRMNTEAFF
TRBV10-1	TRBJ2-5	CASPDRYRETQYF
TRBV6-5	TRBJ2-1	CASSPRAGGPQEQFF
TRBV4-3	TRBJ2-1	CASTSGINYNEQFF
TRBV27	TRBJ1-1	CASSLMENTEAFF
TRBV9	TRBJ1-4	CASSVGSVRAGEKLFF
TRBV4-1	TRBJ1-2	CASSQDTGGVRGYTF
TRBV7-3	TRBJ2-1	CASSPDKDSTGGEQFF
TRBV4-3	TRBJ2-7	CASSRRRDEQYF
TRBV6-5	TRBJ1-2	CASSYSISGRHYGYTF
TRBV18	TRBJ2-3	CASSPPSAGSDTQYF
TRBV2	TRBJ1-5	CASSESSGRQPQHF
TRBV7-9	TRBJ2-3	CASSSRGRSTDTQYF
TRBV2	TRBJ2-5	CASSRVPLTGKKETQYF
TRBV6-4	TRBJ2-1	CASSDSGTSGRGEQFF
TRBV10-3	TRBJ1-4	CAISERGRTNEKLFF
TRBV4-2	TRBJ1-5	CASSQGQDPRQPQHF
TRBV7-9	TRBJ2-1	CASSLAIGGDEQFF
TRBV5-6	TRBJ2-7	CASSPRTGPEQYF
TRBV30	TRBJ2-1	CAWSVIRAHNEQFF
TRBV5-1	TRBJ2-3	CASSSGDSFTDTQYF